This entry lists 20 T cell receptor beta chains sequenced from one sample in a study of T cells after yellow fever vaccination (dated by TCRdb to about 2019). Libraries were constructed by 5' RACE. Sequencing took place on an Illumina HiSeq 2500. Using fastp at Q25 and MiXCR, TCRdb reprocessed the public reads and kept productive beta chains. CDR3 protein sequences are deduplicated, and each keeps its most common genes and DNA. The sample table records 450,000 to 550,000 distinct CDR3 sequences; 15% to 20% of these occur just once. The top ten clonotypes cover more than 13% of the sample. Explained via the paper, the treatment or condition label denotes: live attenuated yellow fever vaccine strain. Specimen: PBMCs, collected 15 days after the yellow fever booster vaccination. The source of these receptors is a man aged 30 to 45 who received the YFV17D yellow fever vaccine.

This clonotype was counted a few times. The chain has TRBV12-3 or TRBV12-4 and TRBJ1-1; 7 nucleotides line up with TRBD1. The CDR3 consists of 14 residues. The V and J ends lost 6 bases and 5 bases, in that order; junction bases with no gene match: 9. The CDR3 region is CASSPTGEVTEAFF. The DNA of the CDR3 is TGTGCCAGCAGCCCCACAGGGGAAGTAACTGAAGCTTTCTTT.

Comments on this clonotype: It is likely a read error, because the conserved phenylalanine at the end of the CDR3 is missing. The rearrangement links TRBV5-1 to TRBJ2-1, with TRBD2 matching over 7 bases. From germline, CDR1 is SGHRS and CDR2 YFSETQ. The junction had 6 bases not matched to a gene; V was cut back by 3 bases and J by 3 bases. The CDR3 sequence is 15 residues long. CDR3 DNA sequence: TGCGCCAGCAGCTATCTAGCGGAGCTCTACAATGAGCAGTTCTCC. Encoded protein: CASSYLAELYNEQFS.

Only a few counts were recorded for this clonotype. The chain is built from TRBV6-1 and TRBJ2-7; TRBD2 aligns across 14 bases. Losses at the gene ends were 6 bases for V and 0 bases for J; bases not matched to a gene: 13. Germline CDR1 is MNHNS and CDR2 is SASEGT. This CDR3 contains 19 residues. The CDR3 region is CASRTRGGLAGVISYEQYF. The CDR3 nucleotides read TGTGCCAGCAGAACCCGAGGGGGACTAGCGGGAGTGATCTCCTACGAGCAGTACTTC.

This clonotype was recorded a few times. The chain links TRBV15 to TRBJ2-3; D is perhaps TRBD1 (6 bases). CDR1 and CDR2 (germline): LNHNV, YYDKDF (reference sequence). Trimming took 2 bases from V and 2 from J, leaving 11 bases between them. The CDR3 is 15 residues long. CDR3 sequence (DNA): TGTGCCACCAGCAGACGCCGGGACACCACAGATACGCAGTATTTT. Its protein product is CATSRRRDTTDTQYF.

This clonotype appeared a few times. The rearrangement joins TRBV30 to TRBJ2-7; the match to TRBD1 covers 7 bases. Germline lookup yields CDR1 GTSNPN and CDR2 SVGIG (reference sequence). Trimming removed 4 bases from V and 0 bases from J; junction bases left unmatched: 6. This CDR3 spans 14 amino acids. For the CDR3, the DNA is TGTGCCTGGAAGACAGGGACCACCTCCTACGAGCAGTACTTC. It yields the protein CAWKTGTTSYEQYF.

This clonotype was detected only a few times. This chain joins TRBV5-4 and TRBJ2-3, with 11 positions matching TRBD2. The CDR3 has 17 amino acids. The V gene's germline CDR1 is SGHNT and CDR2 YYREEE (reference sequence). V shed 1 base, J shed 8 bases, and the junction held 12 bases outside the gene matches. The chain's CDR3 is CASSLPSRLAGLGTQYF. The CDR3 region has the DNA TGTGCCAGCAGCTTGCCCTCCAGACTAGCGGGACTTGGTACGCAGTATTTT.

This clonotype was picked up a small number of times. V gene TRBV6-1 combines with J gene TRBJ1-3, with a tentative D call TRBD1 (5 bases). The V end was cut by 3 bases, the J end by 1 base, with 7 bases between. Germline loops: CDR1 MNHNS, CDR2 SASEGT. This CDR3 is built from 14 residues. CDR3 in DNA: TGTGCCAGCAGTGACAGGGCGTCTGGAAACACCATATATTTT. It encodes CASSDRASGNTIYF.

The chain is built from TRBV5-1 and TRBJ1-1; 12 bases align to TRBD1. There are 16 residues in the CDR3. Germline lookup yields CDR1 SGHRS and CDR2 YFSETQ. Germline trimming cut 4 bases from V and 7 bases from J; bases unmatched to any gene: 11. The CDR3 DNA sequence: TGCGCCAGCAGCCAAACATCCGGGACAGGGGGCATTGAAGCTTTCTTT. It codes for CASSQTSGTGGIEAFF.

The chain couples TRBV5-1 to TRBJ2-3; 8 bases are shared with TRBD2. V lost 1 base and J lost 3; bases outside the gene matches: 10. CDR1 is SGHRS, CDR2 YFSETQ, per germline. CDR3 size: 17 residues. The CDR3 nucleotides are TGCGCCAGCAGCTTGTACGGGAGGGAATCCCAAACAGATACGCAGTATTTT. Translated, it gives CASSLYGRESQTDTQYF.

This clonotype was found a few times. The chain links TRBV10-3 to TRBJ2-5, with TRBD2 identical over 11 bases. The length of the CDR3 is 14 residues. Trimming cost V 8 bases and J 7 bases; bases outside gene matches: 9. Germline V CDR1 and CDR2: ENHRY, SYGVKD. Here the CDR3 reads CAIGLAGGTGTQYF. CDR3 in DNA: TGTGCCATCGGCCTAGCGGGAGGAACGGGGACCCAGTACTTC.

This chain joins TRBV4-3 and TRBJ2-1; 8 bases line up with TRBD2. Looked up from germline, CDR1 is LGHNA and CDR2 is YSLEER. The CDR3 totals 15 residues. The V and J ends lost 4 bases and 9 bases, in that order; junction bases with no gene match: 11. The CDR3 loop reads CASSRGLAGGPEQFF. CDR3 sequence (DNA): TGCGCCAGCAGCCGCGGACTAGCTGGGGGCCCTGAGCAGTTCTTC.

This clonotype came up a few times. A junction boundary mismatches the germline segment, possibly from a read error. V usage is TRBV25-1 and J usage is TRBJ2-1, with D possibly being TRBD2 (6 bases). The CDR3 is made up of 15 amino acids. The V gene's germline CDR1 is MGHDK and CDR2 SYGVNS. CDR3 amino acids: CASSSLVLASNKQFF. The CDR3 region has the DNA TGTGCCAGCAGTAGCTTAGTGCTAGCGTCCAATAAGCAGTTCTTC.

In its sample, this clonotype was seen a few times. The chain couples TRBV27 to TRBJ1-2; D is uncertain. V gave up 2 bases and J gave up 4 bases, with 14 bases separating them. The CDR3 covers 15 residues. In germline, CDR1 is MNHEY, CDR2 SMNVEV (reference sequence). CDR3 sequence (DNA): TGTGCCAGCAGTTTAGACGCAGCCAGTACCTATGGCTACACCTTC. Amino acids: CASSLDAASTYGYTF.

In its sample, this clonotype was seen a few times. At one end the junction does not follow the germline gene, possibly because of a read error. The V and J genes are TRBV7-2 and TRBJ2-1; D is uncertain. Per the germline V gene, CDR1 is SGHTA and CDR2 is FQGNSA. CDR3 length: 13 amino acids. CDR3 sequence reads: CASSLGSFNEQFF. CDR3 sequence (DNA): TGTGCCAGCAGCTTAGGATCCTTCAATGAGCAGTTCTTC.

In nucleotides, the CDR3 is TGCGCCAGCAGACTATCCATGGGCGACGAGCAGTACTTC. It specifies CASRLSMGDEQYF. The rearrangement joins TRBV5-1 to TRBJ2-7; D uncertain. V was trimmed by 5 bases and J by 5 bases, leaving 14 bases between them. The CDR3 runs 13 residues. Looked up from germline, CDR1 is SGHRS and CDR2 is YFSETQ.

This clonotype has a single count. This chain links TRBV29-1 with TRBJ2-3, with 7 nucleotides matching TRBD2. V was clipped by 0 bases and J by 2 bases; unmatched bases: 8. Germline V gene data show CDR1 as SQVTM and CDR2 as ANQGSEA. This CDR3 is built from 16 residues. CDR3 in amino acids: CSVEESGAGPTDTQYF. The CDR3 DNA reads as TGCAGCGTTGAAGAAAGCGGGGCGGGGCCCACAGATACGCAGTATTTT.

The chain carries TRBV28 and TRBJ2-7, with D possibly being TRBD2 (5 bases). The CDR3 consists of 13 residues. Trimming removed 10 bases at V and 6 bases at J, with 19 bases between. Germline CDR1 MDHEN, CDR2 SYDVKM. DNA for the CDR3: TGTGCCACCGTAACGGGGAACCCTGGCGAGCAGTACTTC. Its translation: CATVTGNPGEQYF.

This clonotype appeared a few times. The chain combines TRBV7-9 with TRBJ2-7, with 9 bases that match TRBD1. V was clipped by 4 bases and J by 4 bases; unmatched bases: 8. This CDR3 spans 15 amino acids. Germline V CDR1 and CDR2: SEHNR, FQNEAQ (reference sequence). The CDR3 loop reads CASSSATGGTYEQYF. CDR3 coding DNA: TGTGCCAGCAGCTCGGCGACAGGGGGGACTTACGAGCAGTACTTC.

The V gene is TRBV7-2, the J gene TRBJ2-7; TRBD1 agrees at 7 bases. Germline V lookup: CDR1 SGHTA, CDR2 FQGNSA. This CDR3 has 15 residues. The V gene end was trimmed by 4 bases and the J gene end by 0 bases; junction bases not matched to a gene: 6. The CDR3: CASSSLQGRSYEQYF. The CDR3 nucleotides are TGTGCCAGCAGCTCGTTACAGGGGCGCTCCTACGAGCAGTACTTC.

The chain carries TRBV20-1 and TRBJ2-1; possible D gene TRBD2, 6 bases. Trimming pared 4 bases from V and 2 bases from J, leaving 15 bases between. Germline V CDR1 and CDR2: DFQATT, SNEGSKA (reference sequence). The CDR3 has 15 residues. CDR3 sequence (DNA): TGCAGTGCTACGAAACCGACTAGTACCTACAATGAGCAGTTCTTC. This encodes CSATKPTSTYNEQFF.